The next 26 T cell receptor beta chains were all read from a single sample in a study of T cell changes during pregnancy in multiple sclerosis. The method was immunoSEQ multiplex PCR; TCRdb's version includes in-frame clones alone and lacks a portion of them. Among about 38,000 clones listed, around 90% were seen once. The sample consisted of CD8+ T cells from peripheral blood mononuclear cells, taken in the third trimester of pregnancy. All receptors derive from a female donor with multiple sclerosis, enrolled in a pregnancy study.

V and J are TRBV28 and TRBJ1-1, with a weak D call TRBD1 (5 bases). The CDR3 has 13 residues. Trimming removed 3 bases from V and 5 bases from J, with 10 bases in between. Germline CDR1 MDHEN, CDR2 SYDVKM. The CDR3 reads CASSLGGGTEAFF. The CDR3 nucleotides are TGTGCCAGCAGTTTGGGGGGTGGAACTGAAGCTTTCTTT. The full variable domain, completed using reference TRBV28 and TRBJ1-1, is DVKVTQSSRYLVKRTGEKVFLECVQDMDHENMFWYRQDPGLGLRLIYFSYDVKMKEKGDIPEGYSVSREKKERFSLILESASTNQTSMYLCASSLGGGTEAFFGQGTRLTVV.

The gene calls are TRBV7-8 and TRBJ2-7; 7 nucleotides agree with TRBD1. This CDR3 contains 15 residues. The V gene's germline CDR1 is SGHVS and CDR2 FQNEAQ. After removal of 5 bases from V and 0 bases from J, the junction contained 7 bases not matched to a gene. The CDR3 coding sequence is TGTGCCAGCAGCGGGGACAGCGAAACCTCCTACGAGCAGTACTTC. This encodes CASSGDSETSYEQYF. The whole variable domain, remainder taken from reference TRBV7-8 and TRBJ2-7, is GAGVSQSPRYKVAKRGQDVALRCDPISGHVSLFWYQQALGQGPEFLTYFQNEAQLDKSGLPSDRFFAERPEGSVSTLKIQRTQQEDSAVYLCASSGDSETSYEQYFGPGTRLTVT.

The chain uses TRBV5-4 and TRBJ1-1, with 9 bases lining up with TRBD1. The CDR3 length is 15 residues. Per germline, CDR1 SGHNT and CDR2 YYREEE (reference sequence). J was trimmed by 2 bases and V by 2 bases; bases with no gene match: 4. The DNA for the CDR3 is TGTGCCAGCAGCTTACCACAGGGGGCTAACACTGAAGCTTTCTTT. This translates into CASSLPQGANTEAFF.

The chain has TRBV6-4 and TRBJ2-3; no clear D gene. V lost 0 bases to trimming and J lost 5 bases, with 15 bases between them. CDR1 is MRHNA, CDR2 SNTAGT, per germline. The CDR3 is 16 amino acids. The CDR3 sequence: CASSDSGGSPGDTQYF. CDR3 in DNA: TGTGCCAGCAGTGACTCGGGTGGTAGCCCTGGAGATACGCAGTATTTT.

This clone was seen only a few times. In DNA, the CDR3 is TGTGCCTGGAGGGGACAGGGGAACACTGAAGCTTTCTTT. Its translation: CAWRGQGNTEAFF. This chain uses TRBV30 with TRBJ1-1, with 9 bases lining up with TRBD1. V trimming: 3 bases; J trimming: 1 base; junction bases outside the gene matches: 0. The CDR3 runs to 13 residues. The V gene's germline CDR1 is GTSNPN and CDR2 SVGIG (reference sequence). The full variable domain, completed using reference TRBV30 and TRBJ1-1, is SQTIHQWPATLVQPVGSPLSLECTVEGTSNPNLYWYRQAAGRGLQLLFYSVGIGQISSEVPQNLSASRPQDRQFILSSKKLLLSDSGFYLCAWRGQGNTEAFFGQGTRLTVV.

This chain links TRBV11-2 with TRBJ1-1; 7 bases fit TRBD1. CDR1 is SGHAT, CDR2 FQNNGV, per germline. Trimming at V came to 5 bases and at J to 3 bases, leaving 6 bases not matched to a gene. The CDR3 is 14 amino acids. The CDR3 is CASSRRGRYTEAFF. In DNA, the CDR3 is TGTGCCAGCAGCCGAAGGGGGCGCTACACTGAAGCTTTCTTT.

The chain combines TRBV13 with TRBJ1-1; D unclear. This CDR3 is built from 13 residues. The V gene lost 4 bases and the J gene lost 1 base, with 7 bases spanning the gap. Looked up from germline, CDR1 is PRHDT and CDR2 is FYEKMQ (reference sequence). CDR3 DNA: TGTGCCAGCAGCTCGAACTCGAACACTGAAGCTTTCTTT. Residues: CASSSNSNTEAFF.

V usage is TRBV4-3 and J usage is TRBJ2-7; TRBD2 matches 11 bases. Germline V gives CDR1 LGHNA, CDR2 YSLEER. V lost 4 bases and J lost 6; bases outside the gene matches: 5. The CDR3 has 14 amino acids. The CDR3 protein is CASSLAGGLGEQYF. The CDR3 region has the DNA TGCGCCAGCAGCCTAGCGGGGGGGCTGGGCGAGCAGTACTTC.

The genes are TRBV19 and TRBJ2-3, with a tentative D call TRBD2 (6 bases). The CDR3 length is 14 residues. V lost 1 base and J 5 bases, leaving 10 bases between the germline ends. Germline V gives CDR1 LNHDA, CDR2 SQIVND (reference sequence). The chain's CDR3 is CASSIVPEGDTQYF. The CDR3 nucleotides are TGTGCCAGTAGTATAGTCCCGGAGGGAGATACGCAGTATTTT.

The V call is TRBV19, the J call TRBJ2-5, with D possibly TRBD1 on 6 matching bases. The ends were cut back, 7 bases at V and 5 bases at J, with 32 bases in the middle. In germline, CDR1 is LNHDA, CDR2 SQIVND (reference sequence). CDR3 size: 19 residues. Here the CDR3 reads CASMMRGKGVGAGRETQYF. The CDR3 DNA is TGTGCCAGTATGATGAGGGGAAAGGGAGTGGGGGCCGGTAGGGAGACCCAGTACTTC.

The chain is built from TRBV27 and TRBJ2-2, with TRBD1 identical over 8 bases. CDR1 is MNHEY, CDR2 SMNVEV, per germline (reference sequence). J lost 6 bases, V lost 6 bases, and 0 bases had no gene match. The CDR3 runs to 12 residues. In DNA form, the CDR3 reads TGTGCCAGCAGGACAGGGGCCGGGGAGCTGTTTTTT. Its protein product is CASRTGAGELFF.

By share of the sample, this clone is large. This sequence joins TRBV14 and TRBJ1-1, with D maybe TRBD1 (6 bases). Germline CDR1 reads SGHDN; CDR2 reads FVKESK. This CDR3 has 16 residues. Trimming left V 4 bases short and J 5 bases short, with 20 bases between. The CDR3 loop reads CASSRGGDWLGTEAFF. The CDR3 coding sequence is TGTGCCAGCAGCCGAGGGGGGGATTGGTTGGGAACTGAAGCTTTCTTT.

The CDR3 protein is CASSQNPLAGPFNTGELFF. CDR3 nucleotides: TGTGCCAGCAGCCAAAATCCTTTAGCGGGCCCATTTAACACCGGGGAGCTGTTTTTT. The chain couples TRBV4-2 to TRBJ2-2; 7 nucleotides agree with TRBD2. CDR1 is LGHNA, CDR2 YNFKEQ, per germline. V trimming: 2 bases; J trimming: 2 bases; junction bases outside the gene matches: 14. This CDR3 contains 19 residues.

The chain uses TRBV6-5 and TRBJ2-5; D remains ambiguous. V lost 2 bases and J 2 bases, leaving 9 bases between the germline ends. Germline CDR1 and CDR2: MNHEY and SVGAGI. CDR3 length: 14 residues. This CDR3 is CASSYRYPQETQYF. CDR3 nucleotides: TGTGCCAGCAGTTACCGGTATCCTCAAGAGACCCAGTACTTC.

The chain is built from TRBV11-2 and TRBJ1-2; D uncertain. This CDR3 is 16 amino acids long. Germline CDR1 is SGHAT and CDR2 is FQNNGV. V lost 0 bases to trimming and J lost 6 bases, with 17 bases between them. Written as DNA, the CDR3 is TGTGCCAGCAGCTTAGACCCGGGGTACCGGTTGGATGGCTACACCTTC. Encoded protein: CASSLDPGYRLDGYTF.

The V and J genes are TRBV9 and TRBJ2-7; TRBD1 matches at 7 bases. The CDR3 length is 13 residues. The ends lost 8 bases at V and 3 bases at J; junction bases unmatched: 8. Germline values: CDR1 SGDLS, CDR2 YYNGEE. Here the CDR3 DNA reads TGTGCCAGTTCTCAGGGGGATGACTACGAGCAGTACTTC. This translates into CASSQGDDYEQYF. Drawing the rest from reference TRBV9 and TRBJ2-7, the complete variable domain is DSGVTQTPKHLITATGQRVTLRCSPRSGDLSVYWYQQSLDQGLQFLIQYYNGEERAKGNILERFSAQQFPDLHSELNLSSLELGDSALYFCASSQGDDYEQYFGPGTRLTVT.

The genes are TRBV7-2 and TRBJ1-1, with a weak D call TRBD1 (6 bases). The CDR3 totals 12 residues. Germline assignment: CDR1 SGHTA and CDR2 FQGNSA. V was cut by 4 bases and J by 8 bases, with 11 bases left in between. CDR3 bases: TGTGCCAGCAGCTCGGACAGCAGGGAAGCTTTCTTT. Amino acids: CASSSDSREAFF.

V gene TRBV7-6 combines with J gene TRBJ2-3, with TRBD2 identical over 10 bases. The V and J ends lost 5 bases and 5 bases, in that order; junction bases with no gene match: 16. The CDR3 is made up of 18 amino acids. CDR1 SGHVS and CDR2 FNYEAQ come from the germline V gene. CDR3 protein: CASSPTLSVAGGLDTQYF. The CDR3, as DNA: TGTGCCAGCAGCCCCACACTTTCGGTAGCGGGGGGCCTAGATACGCAGTATTTT.

Only a few counts were recorded for this clone. This chain uses TRBV6-1 with TRBJ2-3, with 8 bases lining up with TRBD2. Losses at the gene ends were 2 bases for V and 0 bases for J; bases not matched to a gene: 1. The CDR3 runs to 15 residues. Per germline, CDR1 MNHNS and CDR2 SASEGT. CDR3 loop: CASSEQRGSTDTQYF. The CDR3 DNA reads TGTGCCAGCAGTGAACAGCGGGGGAGCACAGATACGCAGTATTTT.

The rearrangement uses TRBV6-4 and TRBJ2-1; TRBD2 might be the D (5 bases). CDR1 is MRHNA, CDR2 SNTAGT, per germline. V was cut by 0 bases and J by 9 bases, with 9 bases left in between. CDR3 length: 13 amino acids. The CDR3 protein is CASSDSELGEQFF. In DNA, the CDR3 is TGTGCCAGCAGTGACTCAGAACTAGGTGAGCAGTTCTTC.

In its sample, this clone was seen once. The chain carries TRBV7-2 and TRBJ2-1; no definite D call. The CDR3 has 14 amino acids. CDR1 and CDR2 from the germline V gene are SGHTA and FQGNSA. Trimming stripped 1 base from V and 14 bases from J, with 18 bases between. This CDR3 is CASSLVFYGRREFF. CDR3 DNA sequence: TGTGCCAGCAGCTTAGTTTTCTACGGCCGTCGGGAGTTCTTC.

By share, this clone ranks as medium-sized (0.01 to 0.1%). The chain has TRBV6-4 and TRBJ2-6, with D uncertain. Germline loops: CDR1 MRHNA, CDR2 SNTAGT. Trimming took off 7 bases at V and 0 bases at J, with 10 bases between the two ends. CDR3 length equals 15 residues. The CDR3 sequence: CASTDEASGANVLTF. Written as DNA, the CDR3 is TGTGCCAGCACAGATGAGGCCTCTGGGGCCAACGTCCTGACTTTC.

J is TRBJ2-7 and V is TRBV9, with 9 bases matching TRBD1. V lost 0 bases, J lost 3 bases, and 7 bases stayed unmatched. The CDR3 loop spans 16 amino acids. Looked up from germline, CDR1 is SGDLS and CDR2 is YYNGEE. The CDR3: CASSVGGGQGIYEQYF. CDR3 nucleotide sequence: TGTGCCAGCAGCGTAGGAGGGGGACAGGGTATCTACGAGCAGTACTTC.

The chain employs TRBV30 and TRBJ2-7, with D possibly TRBD2 on 5 matching bases. The CDR3 totals 12 residues. Trimming took off 0 bases at V and 3 bases at J, with 6 bases between the two ends. Per the germline V gene, CDR1 is GTSNPN and CDR2 is SVGIG (reference sequence). CDR3 sequence reads: CAWSVRDYEQYF. In nucleotides, the CDR3 is TGTGCCTGGAGTGTACGGGACTACGAGCAGTACTTC.

The chain employs TRBV19 and TRBJ1-1; 7 nucleotides line up with TRBD1. V shed 6 bases, J shed 3 bases, and the junction held 1 base outside the gene matches. CDR1 and CDR2 (germline): LNHDA, SQIVND (reference sequence). The CDR3 length is 12 residues. The CDR3 DNA sequence: TGTGCCAGTAGGGACAGGTACACTGAAGCTTTCTTT. It translates to CASRDRYTEAFF.

This sequence joins TRBV5-6 and TRBJ2-3, with TRBD2 matching over 13 bases. The CDR3 contains 18 residues. The V gene end was trimmed by 1 base and the J gene end by 3 bases; junction bases not matched to a gene: 8. Germline V lookup: CDR1 SGHDT, CDR2 YYEEEE. CDR3 bases: TGTGCCAGCAGCTTGCCGGGACTAGCGGGGACGGGTACAGATACGCAGTATTTT. It yields the protein CASSLPGLAGTGTDTQYF.